The entry that follows covers one T cell receptor (beta chain) sequence. Antigen specificity is unknown. This sample was taken from a study of T cells expressing NK-cell markers. Looking at the study overall: It was from sorted CD3+CD56+NKG2C+, CD3+CD56+NKG2C- and CD3+CD56-NKG2C+ T cells that TCR beta repertoires came. Study-level findings and limits: A few of the donors also had these clonotypes leading their CD3+CD56-NKG2C+ fraction. Dominant NKG2C+ clonotype frequencies of 1.0-7.0% of CD8+ T cells were measured in about 6 donors.

The CDR3 length is 15 residues. Production of TCR beta cDNA relied on 5'RACE template switching with UMIs. Reanalyzing the 5' RACE reads, TCRdb keeps one entry per CDR3 protein, without DNA. The sample table includes 400,000 to 450,000 distinct CDR3 sequences. The chain couples TRBV12-3 or TRBV12-4 to TRBJ2-1; the TRBD1 assignment by TCRdb is unverifiable without DNA. This sequence originates from a woman between 18 and 70 years old in good health. Source material: blood T cells: a sorted CD56 or NKG2C T cell subset, CD4+ or CD8+ T cells, or bulk PBMC T cells (not recorded which). The CDR3 is CASRWGRQGYNEQFF.